These T cell receptor beta chains were read from a single sample in a study of blood T cell repertoires in COVID-19. Clones were read by immunoSEQ multiplex PCR, and TCRdb kept only the in-frame ones, dropping some. Here the sample spans some 220,000 clones, more than 70% being singletons. Material: peripheral blood. These receptors were obtained from a human donor in a cohort sampled during active COVID-19. The CDR3 runs from the conserved cysteine through the conserved F or W. D genes are given only for firm matches. A row's size may be missing; if present it is once, few, many or a size class.

TRBJ1-1	few	14	-	TRBV10-3	CAARDGSGGTEAFF	TGTGCCGCTCGGGATGGCTCGGGGGGGACTGAAGCTTTCTTT
TRBJ2-7	once	17	-	TRBV9	CASSLSAGTFSSYEQYF	TGTGCCAGCAGCCTATCTGCGGGGACTTTCAGCTCCTACGAGCAGTACTTC
TRBJ2-5	-	16	TRBD2	TRBV9	CASSVDPRGGRETQYF	TGTGCCAGCAGCGTAGACCCCCGGGGGGGAAGAGAGACCCAGTACTTC
TRBJ2-2	few	13	-	TRBV5-6	CASSSRSPGELFF	TGTGCCAGCAGCAGCCGAAGTCCCGGGGAGCTGTTTTTT
TRBJ2-7	-	16	-	TRBV6-6	CASSYSNAPTTYEQYF	TGTGCCAGCAGTTACTCAAACGCTCCAACTACCTACGAGCAGTACTTC
TRBJ2-3	once	16	-	TRBV2	CASSMEGTSSTDTQYF	TGTGCCAGCAGCATGGAGGGGACCTCTAGCACAGATACGCAGTATTTT
TRBJ1-3	once	14	-	TRBV15	CATSTDWLGNTIYF	TGTGCCACCAGCACTGACTGGCTCGGAAACACCATATATTTT
TRBJ1-4	-	18	-	TRBV7-3	CASSSSRTDGKLNEKLFF	TGTGCCAGCAGCTCTTCGCGGACCGACGGGAAGCTTAATGAAAAACTGTTTTTT
TRBJ2-1	-	15	TRBD2	TRBV2	CASSEVGGPGNEQFF	TGTGCCAGCAGTGAAGTGGGAGGGCCGGGAAATGAGCAGTTCTTC
TRBJ2-3	-	16	TRBD2	TRBV5-1	CASSLIAGGRSDTQYF	TGCGCCAGCAGCCTTATAGCGGGGGGGCGGTCAGATACGCAGTATTTT
TRBJ1-4	-	14	TRBD1	TRBV5-4	CASSSRQGVEKLFF	TGTGCCAGCAGCTCGCGACAGGGAGTCGAAAAACTGTTTTTT
TRBJ1-1	-	14	-	TRBV5-1	CASSLGALNTEAFF	TGCGCCAGCAGCTTGGGGGCCCTAAACACTGAAGCTTTCTTT
TRBJ2-5	-	12	-	TRBV2	CASMEGGETQYF	TGTGCCAGCATGGAGGGTGGGGAGACCCAGTACTTC
TRBJ1-4	-	15	-	TRBV5-1	CASSLGAATNEKLFF	TGCGCCAGCAGCTTGGGGGCCGCAACTAATGAAAAACTGTTTTTT
TRBJ1-4	-	14	-	TRBV5-1	CASSLMGAGEKLFF	TGCGCCAGCAGCTTGATGGGGGCGGGTGAAAAACTGTTTTTT
TRBJ2-2	-	17	TRBD1	TRBV7-9	CASSSPMGQGSTGELFF	TGTGCCAGCAGCTCTCCCATGGGACAGGGGAGCACCGGGGAGCTGTTTTTT
TRBJ1-2	-	13	-	TRBV12-3/TRBV12-4	CASNLGAHYGYTF	TGTGCCAGCAATCTTGGGGCCCACTATGGCTACACCTTC
TRBJ2-7	-	14	-	TRBV5-6	CASSRTIGGHEQYF	TGTGCCAGCAGCCGCACAATAGGTGGGCACGAGCAGTACTTC
TRBJ2-7	-	13	-	TRBV3-1/TRBV3-2	CASSQAGSYEQYF	TGTGCCAGCAGCCAAGCAGGATCCTACGAGCAGTACTTC
TRBJ1-1	-	14	-	TRBV7-6	CASSLDPGNTEAFF	TGTGCCAGCAGCTTAGACCCAGGGAACACTGAAGCTTTCTTT
TRBJ1-1	-	16	TRBD1	TRBV4-3	CASNRQGALVGTEAFF	TGCGCCAGCAATCGGCAGGGGGCATTGGTGGGCACTGAAGCTTTCTTT
TRBJ2-7	-	16	TRBD1	TRBV3-1/TRBV3-2	CASSQDRGQLDNEQYF	TGTGCCAGCAGCCAAGATAGGGGACAGTTGGACAACGAGCAGTACTTC
TRBJ1-4	-	13	-	TRBV6-5	CAIRGGLGDKLFF	TGTGCCATCCGGGGAGGGTTAGGAGATAAGCTGTTTTTT
TRBJ1-1	-	14	-	TRBV11-2	CASSPQQGYTEAFF	TGTGCCAGCAGCCCACAACAGGGATACACTGAAGCTTTCTTT
TRBJ1-2	-	14	TRBD1	TRBV25-1	CASGIGGPNYGYTF	TGTGCCAGCGGCATAGGGGGCCCTAACTATGGCTACACCTTC
TRBJ2-2	-	15	-	TRBV11-2	CASTSFRANTGELFF	TGTGCCAGCACCTCGTTTAGAGCAAACACCGGGGAGCTGTTTTTT
TRBJ1-3	-	13	TRBD1	TRBV5-1	CASSWGQGNTIYF	TGCGCCAGCAGCTGGGGACAGGGAAACACCATATATTTT
TRBJ1-4	-	15	-	TRBV5-4	CASSRPTGANEKLFF	TGTGCCAGCAGCCGCCCGACAGGTGCTAATGAAAAACTGTTTTTT
TRBJ2-1	-	14	TRBD2	TRBV4-2	CASSQDPSSGRQFF	TGTGCCAGCAGCCAAGATCCGTCTAGCGGGAGGCAGTTCTTC